This T cell receptor beta chain was identified in a study of cytotoxic CD8 clonotypes in ibrutinib-treated CLL. Points from the study as a whole: The clonality rise at ibrutinib response reflected private clonotype expansion. Sampling times, which were not matched between the groups, differed between sustained-remission patients and progressing patients. Clonality was higher at baseline than in age-matched healthy donors and tracked circulating CD8+ T-cell counts. Whereas clonality rose at ibrutinib response, it declined toward baseline at progression.

CDR1 and CDR2 from the germline V gene are LGHNA and YSLEER. This CDR3 spans 16 amino acids. Trimming removed 4 bases from V and 3 bases from J, with 18 bases in between. As regards this clone: Its cognate antigen is unknown.

Generated by immunoSEQ multiplex PCR, the TCRdb table keeps only in-frame clones and is missing some. The data contain fewer than 85,000 clones, around 79% of them singletons. The TCR originated in a human donor with chronic lymphocytic leukemia. The gene calls are TRBV4-3 and TRBJ1-2, with D unclear. This specimen consisted of PBMCs, obtained after 12 months of ibrutinib treatment. This CDR3 is CASSPGVGRSHYGYTF. The CDR3 nucleotides read TGCGCCAGCAGCCCCGGTGTAGGACGCTCCCACTATGGCTACACCTTC.